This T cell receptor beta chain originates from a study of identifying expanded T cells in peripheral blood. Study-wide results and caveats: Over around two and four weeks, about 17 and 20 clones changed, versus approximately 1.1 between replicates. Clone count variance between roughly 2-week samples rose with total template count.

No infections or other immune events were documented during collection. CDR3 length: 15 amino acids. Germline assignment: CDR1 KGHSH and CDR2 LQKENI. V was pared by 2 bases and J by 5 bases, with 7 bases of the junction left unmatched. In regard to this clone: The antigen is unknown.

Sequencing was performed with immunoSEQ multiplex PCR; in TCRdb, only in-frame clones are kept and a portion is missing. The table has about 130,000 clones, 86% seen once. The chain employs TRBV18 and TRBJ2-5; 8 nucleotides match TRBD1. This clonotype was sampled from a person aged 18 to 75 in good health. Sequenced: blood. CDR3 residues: CASSPRQGARETQYF. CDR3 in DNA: TGTGCCAGCTCACCAAGGCAGGGGGCTCGGGAGACCCAGTACTTC. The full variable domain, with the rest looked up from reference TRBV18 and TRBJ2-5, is NAGVMQNPRHLVRRRGQEARLRCSPMKGHSHVYWYRQLPEEGLKFMVYLQKENIIDESGMPKERFSAEFPKEGPSILRIQQVVRGDSAAYFCASSPRQGARETQYFGPGTRLLVL.